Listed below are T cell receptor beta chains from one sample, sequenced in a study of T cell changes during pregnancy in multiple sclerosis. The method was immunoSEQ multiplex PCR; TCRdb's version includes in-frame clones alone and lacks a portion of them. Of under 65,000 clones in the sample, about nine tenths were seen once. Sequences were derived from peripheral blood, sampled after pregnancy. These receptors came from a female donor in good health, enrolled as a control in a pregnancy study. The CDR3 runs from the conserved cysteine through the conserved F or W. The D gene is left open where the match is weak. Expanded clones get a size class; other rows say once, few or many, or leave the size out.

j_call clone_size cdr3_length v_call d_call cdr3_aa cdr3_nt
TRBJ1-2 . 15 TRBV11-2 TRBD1 CASSLDRENYYGYTF TGTGCCAGCAGTTTGGACAGGGAGAATTACTATGGCTACACCTTC
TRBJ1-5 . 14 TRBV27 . CASGFSRGRQPQHF TGTGCCAGCGGATTTTCCAGGGGAAGACAGCCCCAGCATTTT
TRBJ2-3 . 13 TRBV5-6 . CASSFERTDTQYF TGTGCCAGCAGCTTCGAGCGCACAGATACGCAGTATTTT
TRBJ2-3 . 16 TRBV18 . CASSPVSRPSTDTQYF TGTGCCAGCTCACCAGTATCCAGGCCTAGCACAGATACGCAGTATTTT
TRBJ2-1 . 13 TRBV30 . CAWSRTQRDEQFF TGTGCCTGGAGCCGAACTCAGCGAGATGAGCAGTTCTTC
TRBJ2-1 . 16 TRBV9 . CASSVAAANSYNEQFF TGTGCCAGCAGCGTAGCTGCGGCTAATTCCTACAATGAGCAGTTCTTC
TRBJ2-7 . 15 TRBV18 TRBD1 CASSPSGTGSYEQYF TGTGCCAGCTCACCATCCGGGACAGGGTCCTACGAGCAGTACTTC
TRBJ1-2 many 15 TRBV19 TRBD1 CASHSGTGSGYGYTF TGTGCCAGTCACTCCGGGACAGGGTCGGGCTATGGCTACACCTTC
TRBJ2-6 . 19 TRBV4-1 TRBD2 CASSRQGTSGFSGANVLTF TGCGCCAGCAGCCGCCAGGGGACTAGCGGCTTCTCTGGGGCCAACGTCCTGACTTTC
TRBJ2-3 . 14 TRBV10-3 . CAISVSGGTDTQYF TGTGCCATCAGTGTATCAGGGGGCACAGATACGCAGTATTTT
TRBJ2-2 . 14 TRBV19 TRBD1 CASSLGQGSGELFF TGTGCCAGTAGCTTGGGACAGGGCAGCGGGGAGCTGTTTTTT
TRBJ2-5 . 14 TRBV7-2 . CASSPSPGQETQYF TGTGCCAGCAGCCCCTCTCCCGGCCAAGAGACCCAGTACTTC
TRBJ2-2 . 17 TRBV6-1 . CASSESHRGDYTGELFF TGTGCCAGCAGTGAGAGCCACCGTGGGGACTACACCGGGGAGCTGTTTTTT
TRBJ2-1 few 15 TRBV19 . CASTEAGTQYNEQFF TGTGCCAGTACCGAAGCCGGGACACAATACAATGAGCAGTTCTTC
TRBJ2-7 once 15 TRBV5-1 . CASSPAGGLTYEQYF TGCGCCAGCAGCCCCGCCGGGGGACTTACCTACGAGCAGTACTTC
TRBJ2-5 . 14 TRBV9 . CASSASPTPETQYF TGTGCCAGCAGCGCTTCACCGACTCCAGAGACCCAGTACTTC
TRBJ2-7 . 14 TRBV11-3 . CASSPRTDSYEQYF TGTGCCAGCAGCCCCCGGACAGATTCCTACGAGCAGTACTTC
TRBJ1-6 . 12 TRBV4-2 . CASSQPGSPLHF TGTGCCAGCAGCCAACCCGGTTCACCCCTCCACTTT
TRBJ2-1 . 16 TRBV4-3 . CASSQDEGEWGNEQFF TGCGCCAGCAGCCAAGATGAGGGGGAGTGGGGCAATGAGCAGTTCTTC
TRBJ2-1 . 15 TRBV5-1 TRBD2 CASSLLGGSSNEQFF TGCGCCAGCAGCTTGTTGGGGGGGTCGAGCAATGAGCAGTTCTTC
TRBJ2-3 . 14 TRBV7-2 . CASSSRQRTDTQYF TGTGCCAGCAGCTCACGACAGCGCACAGATACGCAGTATTTT
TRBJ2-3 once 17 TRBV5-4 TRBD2 CASSRSLAGAITDTQYF TGTGCCAGCAGCAGGTCTCTAGCGGGGGCGATCACAGATACGCAGTATTTT
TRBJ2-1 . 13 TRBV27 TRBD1 CASSFDMDRAQFF TGTGCCAGCAGTTTCGACATGGACAGGGCGCAGTTCTTC
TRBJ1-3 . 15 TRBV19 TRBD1 CATRFGQGSGNTIYF TGTGCCACCAGATTTGGACAGGGCTCTGGAAACACCATATATTTT
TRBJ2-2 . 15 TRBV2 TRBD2 CASSELAGDTGELFF TGTGCCAGCAGTGAACTGGCGGGGGACACCGGGGAGCTGTTTTTT
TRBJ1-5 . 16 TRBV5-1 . CASSPYPTGSNQPQHF TGCGCCAGCAGCCCCTACCCGACAGGATCTAATCAGCCCCAGCATTTT
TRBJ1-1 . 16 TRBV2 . CASSARGRRSNTEAFF TGTGCCAGCAGCGCACGTGGCAGGAGGTCGAACACTGAAGCTTTCTTT
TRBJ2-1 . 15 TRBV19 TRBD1 CASRADRGFYNEQFF TGTGCCAGTAGAGCGGACAGGGGATTTTACAATGAGCAGTTCTTC
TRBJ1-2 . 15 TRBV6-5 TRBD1 CASSYGRGQNYGYTF TGTGCCAGCAGTTACGGACGGGGACAGAACTATGGCTACACCTTC
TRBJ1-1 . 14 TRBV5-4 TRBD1 CASSFNRGQTEAFF TGTGCCAGCAGCTTTAACAGGGGGCAAACTGAAGCTTTCTTT
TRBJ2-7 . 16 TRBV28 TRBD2 CASSPPLIAGSNEQYF TGTGCCAGCAGCCCACCCCTAATAGCGGGATCGAACGAGCAGTACTTC
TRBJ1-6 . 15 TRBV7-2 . CASSLAAQGGSPLHF TGTGCCAGCAGCTTAGCGGCCCAGGGTGGTTCACCCCTCCACTTT
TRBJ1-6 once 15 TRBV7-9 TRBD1 CASSLTGQVSSPLHF TGTGCCAGCAGCCTCACGGGACAGGTTTCGTCACCCCTCCACTTT
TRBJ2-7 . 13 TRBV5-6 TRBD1 CASRRQGAGEQYF TGTGCCAGCAGACGACAGGGGGCTGGCGAGCAGTACTTC
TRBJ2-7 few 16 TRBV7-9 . CASSFSGGTISYEQYF TGTGCCAGCAGCTTTTCGGGGGGCACGATCTCCTACGAGCAGTACTTC
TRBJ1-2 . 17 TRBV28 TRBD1 CASSSPGQGAIRPGYTF TGTGCCAGCAGTTCCCCGGGACAGGGGGCCATTCGTCCTGGCTACACCTTC
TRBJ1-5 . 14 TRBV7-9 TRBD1 CASSSLDRGQPQHF TGTGCCAGCAGCTCTCTGGACAGGGGCCAGCCCCAGCATTTT
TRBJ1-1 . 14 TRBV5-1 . CASSPEGEGTEAFF TGCGCCAGCAGCCCAGAGGGGGAAGGCACTGAAGCTTTCTTT
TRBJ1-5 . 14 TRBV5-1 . CASSLVGENQPQHF TGCGCCAGCAGCTTGGTCGGGGAAAATCAGCCCCAGCATTTT
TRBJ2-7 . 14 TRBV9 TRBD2 CASSVGLAGDEQYF TGTGCCAGCAGCGTAGGACTAGCGGGAGACGAGCAGTACTTC
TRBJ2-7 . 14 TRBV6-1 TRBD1 CASSHRDRGREQYF TGTGCCAGCAGTCACCGGGACAGGGGGCGAGAGCAGTACTTC
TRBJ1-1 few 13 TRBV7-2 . CASSTRPSEEAFF TGTGCCAGCAGCACCCGACCGTCGGAGGAAGCTTTCTTT
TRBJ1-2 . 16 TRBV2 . CASSEAPSLVNYGYTF TGTGCCAGCAGTGAAGCCCCTTCACTGGTTAACTATGGCTACACCTTC
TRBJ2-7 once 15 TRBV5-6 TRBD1 CASSWAGQGHYEQYF TGTGCCAGCAGCTGGGCGGGACAGGGACACTACGAGCAGTACTTC
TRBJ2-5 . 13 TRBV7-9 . CASSLGQQETQYF TGTGCCAGCAGCTTAGGGCAGCAAGAGACCCAGTACTTC
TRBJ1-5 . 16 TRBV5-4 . CASSLGGASSNQPQHF TGTGCCAGCAGCTTGGGCGGAGCCAGCAGCAATCAGCCCCAGCATTTT
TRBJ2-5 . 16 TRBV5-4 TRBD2 CASSLVQRGAGETQYF TGTGCCAGCAGCTTGGTACAGCGGGGGGCGGGAGAGACCCAGTACTTC
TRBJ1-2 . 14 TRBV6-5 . CASSYGRQAYGYTF TGTGCCAGCAGTTACGGGCGTCAGGCCTATGGCTACACCTTC
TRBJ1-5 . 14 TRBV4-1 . CASSQVPENQPQHF TGCGCCAGCAGCCAAGTCCCTGAGAATCAGCCCCAGCATTTT